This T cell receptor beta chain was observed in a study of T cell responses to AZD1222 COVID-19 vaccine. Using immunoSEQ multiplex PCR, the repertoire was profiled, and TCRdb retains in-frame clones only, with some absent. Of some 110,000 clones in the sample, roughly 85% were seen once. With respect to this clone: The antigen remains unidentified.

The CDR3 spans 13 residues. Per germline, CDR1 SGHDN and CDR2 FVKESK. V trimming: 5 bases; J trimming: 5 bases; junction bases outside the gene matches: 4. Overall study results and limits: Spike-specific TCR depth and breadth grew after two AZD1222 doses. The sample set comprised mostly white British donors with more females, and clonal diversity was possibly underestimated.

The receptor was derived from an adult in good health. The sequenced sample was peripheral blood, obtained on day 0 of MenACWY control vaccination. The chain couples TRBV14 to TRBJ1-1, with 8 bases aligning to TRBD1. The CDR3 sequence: CASSVTGGTEAFF. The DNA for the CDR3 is TGTGCCAGCAGCGTCACAGGGGGTACTGAAGCTTTCTTT.